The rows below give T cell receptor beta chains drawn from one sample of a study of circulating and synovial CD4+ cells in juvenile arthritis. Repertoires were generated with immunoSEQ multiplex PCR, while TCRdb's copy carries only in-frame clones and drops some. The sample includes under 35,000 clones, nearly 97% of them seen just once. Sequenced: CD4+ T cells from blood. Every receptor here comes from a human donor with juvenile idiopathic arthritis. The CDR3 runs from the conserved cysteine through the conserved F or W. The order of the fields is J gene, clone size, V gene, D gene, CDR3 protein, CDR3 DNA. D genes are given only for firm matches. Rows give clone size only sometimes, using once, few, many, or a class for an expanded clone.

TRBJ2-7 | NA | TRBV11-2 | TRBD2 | CASSLGLAGAEQYF | TGTGCCAGCAGCTTAGGGCTAGCGGGAGCCGAGCAGTACTTC
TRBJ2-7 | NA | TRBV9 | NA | CASSNPGLSYEQYF | TGTGCCAGCAGCAATCCAGGGTTGTCCTACGAGCAGTACTTC
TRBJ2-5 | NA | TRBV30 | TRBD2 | CAWSVRSSGRARWETQYF | TGTGCCTGGAGTGTAAGATCTAGCGGGAGGGCCCGGTGGGAGACCCAGTACTTC
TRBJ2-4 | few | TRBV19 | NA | CASSLDGAKNIQYF | TGTGCCAGTAGTCTCGACGGGGCCAAAAACATTCAGTACTTC
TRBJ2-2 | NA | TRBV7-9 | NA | CASSLAGRGNAGELFF | TGTGCCAGCAGCTTAGCCGGGCGAGGGAACGCCGGGGAGCTGTTTTTT
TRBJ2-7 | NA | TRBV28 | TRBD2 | CASSFVIFGASGRALGEQYF | TGTGCCAGCAGTTTTGTGATTTTTGGGGCTAGCGGGAGAGCTCTCGGCGAGCAGTACTTC
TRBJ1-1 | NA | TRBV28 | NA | CASSLGEGSTEAFF | TGTGCCAGCAGTCTTGGGGAGGGGAGCACTGAAGCTTTCTTT
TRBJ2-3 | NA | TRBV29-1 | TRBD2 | CSVFRLATDTQYF | TGCAGCGTTTTTAGACTAGCCACAGATACGCAGTATTTT
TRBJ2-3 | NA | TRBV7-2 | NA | CASSSPWDSKFTDTQYF | TGTGCCAGCTCATCGCCCTGGGACTCGAAATTCACAGATACGCAGTATTTT
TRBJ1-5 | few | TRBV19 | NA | CASSTLNQPQHF | TGTGCCAGTAGCACTCTTAATCAGCCCCAGCATTTT
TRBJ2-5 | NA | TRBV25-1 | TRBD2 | CASSELAGGRETQYF | TGTGCCAGCAGTGAATTAGCGGGAGGCAGAGAGACCCAGTACTTC
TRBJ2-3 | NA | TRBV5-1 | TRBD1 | CASTPIPGTGGKDTQYF | TGCGCCAGCACCCCAATTCCCGGGACAGGGGGGAAGGATACGCAGTATTTT
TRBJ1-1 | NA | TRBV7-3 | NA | CASSLMGAGSEAFF | TGTGCCAGCAGCTTAATGGGTGCAGGGTCTGAAGCTTTCTTT
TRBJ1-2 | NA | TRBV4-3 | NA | CASSQDAFTYGYTF | TGCGCCAGCAGCCAAGACGCCTTCACTTATGGCTACACCTTC
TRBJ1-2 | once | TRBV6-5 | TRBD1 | CASSYDGQGARGYTF | TGTGCCAGCAGTTACGACGGGCAGGGGGCGCGGGGCTACACCTTC
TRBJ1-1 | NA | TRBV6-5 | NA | CASSPTRLSFPEAFF | TGTGCCAGCAGTCCTACCCGCCTGAGTTTCCCTGAAGCTTTCTTT
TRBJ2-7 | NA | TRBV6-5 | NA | CASSAGYTYEQYF | TGTGCCAGCTCGGCAGGGTATACCTACGAGCAGTACTTC
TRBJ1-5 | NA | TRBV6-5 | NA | CASSYGGGYNQPQHF | TGTGCCAGCAGTTACGGGGGGGGATACAATCAGCCCCAGCATTTT
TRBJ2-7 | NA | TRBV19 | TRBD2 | CASRLAGGGPAQYF | TGTGCCAGTAGGCTAGCGGGAGGAGGTCCGGCGCAGTACTTC
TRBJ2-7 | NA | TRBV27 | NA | CASSWEDPGGYF | TGTGCCAGCAGTTGGGAAGATCCCGGGGGGTACTTC
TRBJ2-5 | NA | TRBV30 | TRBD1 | CASNRQGEETQYF | TGTGCCTCTAACCGACAGGGCGAAGAGACCCAGTACTTC
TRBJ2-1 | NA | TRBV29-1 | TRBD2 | CSVGTSGASYNEQFF | TGCAGCGTCGGGACTAGCGGAGCCTCCTACAATGAGCAGTTCTTC
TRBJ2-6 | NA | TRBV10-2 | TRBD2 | CASSGILAGGDGANVLTF | TGCGCCAGCAGTGGAATATTAGCGGGAGGGGATGGGGCCAACGTCCTGACTTTC
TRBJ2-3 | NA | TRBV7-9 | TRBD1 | CASSLVGTGFQRYF | TGTGCCAGCAGCTTAGTGGGGACAGGGTTCCAGCGGTATTTT
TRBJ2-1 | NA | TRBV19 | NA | CASIGRGNEQFF | TGTGCCAGTATCGGCAGGGGCAATGAGCAGTTCTTC
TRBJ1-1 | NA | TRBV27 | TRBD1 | CASSLSLGTGWAEAFF | TGTGCCAGCAGTTTAAGTCTTGGGACAGGGTGGGCTGAAGCTTTCTTT
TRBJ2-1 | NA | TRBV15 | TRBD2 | CATSRGPGLVNEQFF | TGTGCCACCAGCAGAGGACCGGGACTAGTCAATGAGCAGTTCTTC
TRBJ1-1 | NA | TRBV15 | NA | CATSRGGGARNTEAFF | TGTGCCACCAGCAGAGGAGGGGGAGCGCGGAACACTGAAGCTTTCTTT
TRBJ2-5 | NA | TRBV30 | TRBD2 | CAWSHGGGVQETQYF | TGTGCCTGGAGTCACGGGGGAGGGGTTCAAGAGACCCAGTACTTC
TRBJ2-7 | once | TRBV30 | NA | CAWSVIWSSYEQYF | TGTGCCTGGAGTGTAATATGGTCCTCCTACGAGCAGTACTTC
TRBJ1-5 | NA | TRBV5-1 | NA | CASSPGDLSNQPQHF | TGCGCCAGCAGCCCAGGGGACCTTAGCAATCAGCCCCAGCATTTT
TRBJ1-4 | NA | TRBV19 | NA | CASSIAGSGNEKLFF | TGTGCCAGTAGTATAGCGGGGTCTGGTAATGAAAAACTGTTTTTT
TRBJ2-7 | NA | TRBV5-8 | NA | CASSSGARVAYEQYF | TGTGCCAGCAGCTCTGGGGCCCGGGTGGCCTACGAGCAGTACTTC